This TCR beta chain is drawn from a study of blood T cell repertoires in COVID-19. The method was immunoSEQ multiplex PCR; TCRdb's version includes in-frame clones alone and lacks a portion of them. The sample contains 430,000 or so clones, approximately 90% of which appear only once. J gave up 3 bases and V 2 bases, and 4 bases lay outside the gene matches. The CDR3 is 14 amino acids. From germline, CDR1 is SGHKS and CDR2 YYEKEE (reference sequence). The material sequenced was PBMCs or T cells enriched from blood (not recorded which). This TCR was recovered from a woman between 35 and 50 years old who had recovered from COVID-19. The J gene is TRBJ1-1, the V gene TRBV5-5; 7 bases map to TRBD1. The CDR3 DNA sequence: TGTGCCAGCAGCTTCTCAACAGGGGACACTGAAGCTTTCTTT. It specifies CASSFSTGDTEAFF.